These 29 T cell receptor beta chains share one sample of origin, sequenced in a study of blood T cell repertoires in COVID-19. Profiled with immunoSEQ multiplex PCR; TCRdb holds only in-frame clones, not every one. The data contain around 100,000 clones, roughly 90% of them singletons. Sequenced sample: peripheral blood. All receptors come from an older woman with acute or convalescent COVID-19.

The gene calls are TRBV9 and TRBJ2-1; D unresolved. The V end was cut by 0 bases, the J end by 9 bases, with 13 bases between. Per the germline V gene, CDR1 is SGDLS and CDR2 is YYNGEE. CDR3 length: 14 amino acids. DNA of the CDR3: TGTGCCAGCAGCGTAGACCCCGTAATAGCTGAGCAGTTCTTC. It encodes CASSVDPVIAEQFF.

The chain joins TRBV6-1 to TRBJ1-2; no firm D call. The germline CDR1 and CDR2 sequences are MNHNS and SASEGT. The CDR3 extends over 14 amino acids. Trimming stripped 2 bases from V and 5 bases from J, with 12 bases between. CDR3 in DNA: TGTGCCAGCAGTGAATCGCCAGGAACATATGGCTACACCTTC. Protein: CASSESPGTYGYTF.

The chain is built from TRBV30 and TRBJ1-3; possibly TRBD1 for D (5 bases). Germline values: CDR1 GTSNPN, CDR2 SVGIG (reference sequence). Trimming removed 5 bases from V and 4 bases from J, with 9 bases in between. The CDR3 consists of 12 residues. The CDR3 sequence: CAWLRQGNTIYF. For the CDR3, the DNA is TGTGCCTGGTTACGACAGGGAAACACCATATATTTT.

The chain has TRBV2 and TRBJ2-3, with 9 positions matching TRBD1. The CDR3 runs 15 residues. The trim removed 8 bases at V and 4 bases at J, leaving 10 bases unmatched. CDR1 SNHLY and CDR2 FYNNEI come from the germline V gene. In nucleotides, the CDR3 is TGTGCCAGCCGAACCCCCGACAGGGGGTCAGATACGCAGTATTTT. Translated: CASRTPDRGSDTQYF. Full variable domain (remainder filled in from reference TRBV2 and TRBJ2-3): EPEVTQTPSHQVTQMGQEVILRCVPISNHLYFYWYRQILGQKVEFLVSFYNNEISEKSEIFDDQFSVERPDGSNFTLKIRSTKLEDSAMYFCASRTPDRGSDTQYFGPGTRLTVL.

The chain carries TRBV9 and TRBJ2-1; 8 bases agree with TRBD2. Losses at the gene ends were 4 bases for V and 8 bases for J; bases not matched to a gene: 14. Germline CDR1 is SGDLS and CDR2 is YYNGEE. There are 16 residues in the CDR3. CDR3 nucleotides: TGTGCCAGCAGCCCCCGCTTAGCGGGAATGGTGGATGAGCAGTTCTTC. As protein: CASSPRLAGMVDEQFF.

This clone was seen a handful of times. The chain couples TRBV21-1 to TRBJ2-7; the D call of TRBD2 is as the table states it, not checked on the DNA. TRBV21-1 is tagged as a pseudogene. The CDR3 contains 18 residues. The CDR3 loop is CASSKERESREGSYEQYV. In DNA form, the CDR3 reads TGTGCCAGCAGCAAAGAACGGGAATCCCGGGAGGGATCCTACGAGCAGTACGTC.

CDR3 nucleotides: TGTGCCAGCAGTGGGGAGGGTGGGAGCACAGATACGCAGTATTTT. Its translation: CASSGEGGSTDTQYF. The genes are TRBV2 and TRBJ2-3, with 7 bases aligning to TRBD2. V trimming: 4 bases; J trimming: 0 bases; junction bases outside the gene matches: 4. The CDR3 spans 15 residues. CDR1 SNHLY and CDR2 FYNNEI come from the germline V gene.

The chain combines TRBV4-1 with TRBJ1-1; D remains unclear. Germline V gives CDR1 MGHRA, CDR2 YSYEKL. Trimming left V 3 bases short and J 3 bases short, with 8 bases between. CDR3 length: 13 residues. The CDR3 here is CASSQEQHTEAFF. The CDR3 region has the DNA TGCGCCAGCAGCCAGGAACAGCACACTGAAGCTTTCTTT.

V is TRBV7-6 and J is TRBJ1-4; D unresolved. CDR1 is SGHVS, CDR2 FNYEAQ, per germline. Trimming left V 3 bases short and J 0 bases short, with 11 bases between. The CDR3 loop spans 16 amino acids. The CDR3 nucleotides read TGTGCCAGCAGCTTCCTTTCGGTAGCAACTAATGAAAAACTGTTTTTT. It codes for CASSFLSVATNEKLFF.

The sample holds one count of this clone. Other nucleotide sequences from this sample produce the same CDR3. The chain couples TRBV5-4 to TRBJ2-1; D is perhaps TRBD1 (6 bases). The CDR3 covers 13 residues. Germline V lookup: CDR1 SGHNT, CDR2 YYREEE (reference sequence). V was pared by 2 bases and J by 7 bases, with 10 bases between. The CDR3 nucleotides read TGTGCCAGCAGCTTACCACAGGGTAATGAGCAGTTCTTC. Its protein product is CASSLPQGNEQFF.

V usage is TRBV30 and J usage is TRBJ1-5, with D possibly TRBD1 on 5 matching bases. Trimming stripped 1 base from V and 5 bases from J, with 9 bases between. The CDR3 contains 13 residues. CDR1 and CDR2 (germline): GTSNPN, SVGIG (reference sequence). As DNA, the CDR3 is TGTGCCTGGAGTGGGGGAGGGGATCAGCCCCAGCATTTT. Its protein is CAWSGGGDQPQHF.

The chain links TRBV6-5 to TRBJ2-1; 10 bases line up with TRBD1. This CDR3 has 12 residues. Germline V CDR1 and CDR2: MNHEY, SVGAGI. With 7 bases clipped from V and 15 bases from J, the junction kept 9 bases outside the gene matches. DNA of the CDR3: TGTGCCAGCACCGAAGGACAGGGGGTAGCGTTCTTC. Residues: CASTEGQGVAFF.

This clone was seen more than once but under ten times. The V and J genes are TRBV25-1 and TRBJ2-5; D remains ambiguous. The V gene's germline CDR1 is MGHDK and CDR2 SYGVNS. V dropped 2 bases and J dropped 3 bases, with 13 bases sitting between them. CDR3 length: 15 amino acids. The CDR3: CASSEMRSKEETQYF. CDR3 DNA sequence: TGTGCCAGCAGTGAAATGAGGTCTAAAGAAGAGACCCAGTACTTC.

The chain combines TRBV9 with TRBJ2-2; TRBD1 matches at 8 bases. There are 15 residues in the CDR3. Germline V gene data show CDR1 as SGDLS and CDR2 as YYNGEE. With V trimmed by 4 bases and J by 4 bases, 6 bases remained unmatched. The CDR3: CASSPRTGSTGELFF. CDR3 in DNA: TGTGCCAGCAGCCCGCGGACAGGGAGCACCGGGGAGCTGTTTTTT.

The chain carries TRBV6-1 and TRBJ1-2, with a possible D match to TRBD1 (5 bases). This CDR3 contains 14 residues. Per the germline V gene, CDR1 is MNHNS and CDR2 is SASEGT. The V gene lost 5 bases and the J gene lost 6 bases, with 16 bases spanning the gap. The CDR3 loop is CASSWGGRQDGYTF. In DNA form, the CDR3 reads TGTGCCAGCAGTTGGGGGGGAAGGCAAGATGGCTACACCTTC.

This chain connects TRBV18 to TRBJ1-1; D remains unclear. This CDR3 is 13 amino acids long. Per the germline V gene, CDR1 is KGHSH and CDR2 is LQKENI. Trimming pared 3 bases from V and 6 bases from J, leaving 11 bases between. Here the CDR3 reads CASSPKVGAEAFF. The CDR3 DNA sequence: TGTGCCAGCTCACCTAAGGTGGGAGCTGAAGCTTTCTTT.

This clone was counted once. This chain uses TRBV4-1 with TRBJ2-5; D is perhaps TRBD2 (5 bases). Germline V gene sequence: CDR1 MGHRA, CDR2 YSYEKL. There are 14 residues in the CDR3. V lost 0 bases and J 7 bases, leaving 12 bases between the germline ends. The CDR3: CASSQDPQRGTQYF. The CDR3 DNA sequence: TGCGCCAGCAGCCAAGATCCCCAACGGGGGACCCAGTACTTC.

This chain links TRBV5-1 with TRBJ1-1, with a tentative D call TRBD1 (6 bases). Per the germline V gene, CDR1 is SGHRS and CDR2 is YFSETQ. This CDR3 has 18 amino acids. Trimming stripped 1 base from V and 1 base from J, with 20 bases between. The CDR3 DNA sequence: TGCGCCAGCAGCTTGCGGGGGGGGCTTTCCCGTTGGAACACTGAAGCTTTCTTT. Amino acids: CASSLRGGLSRWNTEAFF.

The chain joins TRBV24-1 to TRBJ2-1; 12 bases line up with TRBD1. V lost 0 bases and J lost 8; bases outside the gene matches: 4. Germline loops: CDR1 KGHDR, CDR2 SFDVKD. The CDR3 is 16 amino acids. CDR3 region: CATSDLGDRGQYEQFF. In nucleotides, the CDR3 is TGTGCCACCAGTGATTTGGGGGACAGGGGGCAATATGAGCAGTTCTTC.

The chain combines TRBV30 with TRBJ1-1; 7 bases align to TRBD1. This CDR3 is 13 amino acids long. In germline, CDR1 is GTSNPN, CDR2 SVGIG (reference sequence). Losses at the gene ends were 3 bases for V and 7 bases for J; bases not matched to a gene: 8. The CDR3 here is CAWSPGQIGEAFF. CDR3 nucleotides: TGTGCCTGGAGCCCGGGACAGATTGGTGAAGCTTTCTTT.

The CDR3 region is CASSIPAMEAFF. The CDR3 bases are TGTGCCAGCAGTATACCGGCGATGGAGGCTTTCTTT. The J gene is TRBJ1-1, the V gene TRBV28; D remains ambiguous. The germline V and J ends were trimmed by 5 bases and 11 bases, with 15 bases remaining between them. CDR3 length: 12 residues. Germline CDR1 reads MDHEN; CDR2 reads SYDVKM.

The chain couples TRBV9 to TRBJ2-5; D call uncertain. V lost 3 bases and J 0 bases, leaving 6 bases between the germline ends. Germline V gene sequence: CDR1 SGDLS, CDR2 YYNGEE. This CDR3 comprises 13 residues. The CDR3 sequence is CASSGRDQETQYF. The CDR3 nucleotides are TGTGCCAGCAGCGGCCGGGACCAAGAGACCCAGTACTTC.

This chain links TRBV27 with TRBJ2-5, with 8 positions matching TRBD1. V dropped 5 bases and J dropped 0; count of bases not matched to a gene: 8. This CDR3 is 16 amino acids long. CDR1 MNHEY and CDR2 SMNVEV come from the germline V gene (reference sequence). The CDR3 nucleotides are TGTGCCAGCAGTCGACGGGACAGGATATACCAAGAGACCCAGTACTTC. Translation gives CASSRRDRIYQETQYF.

The chain joins TRBV10-3 to TRBJ2-5, with D perhaps matching TRBD2 (5 bases). Germline values: CDR1 ENHRY, CDR2 SYGVKD. Trimming left V 8 bases short and J 4 bases short, with 11 bases between. This CDR3 spans 12 amino acids. The CDR3 DNA reads as TGTGCCATCCGGGATGGTGGAGAGACCCAGTACTTC. Its protein product is CAIRDGGETQYF.

J is TRBJ1-2 and V is TRBV20-1; 7 nucleotides match TRBD1. After removal of 6 bases from V and 3 bases from J, the junction contained 1 base not matched to a gene. CDR1 DFQATT and CDR2 SNEGSKA come from the germline V gene (reference sequence). The CDR3 length is 11 residues. CDR3 DNA sequence: TGCAGTGCCGGGACAGACTATGGCTACACCTTC. Its protein is CSAGTDYGYTF.

The chain uses TRBV5-1 and TRBJ2-7; D is uncertain. Germline-derived CDR1 and CDR2 are SGHRS and YFSETQ. Trimming pared 5 bases from V and 2 bases from J, leaving 8 bases between. The CDR3 is 12 amino acids. Here the CDR3 reads CASRNIPYEQYF. CDR3 nucleotide sequence: TGCGCCAGCAGAAACATACCCTACGAGCAGTACTTC.

This rearrangement joins TRBV3-1 (or the pseudogene TRBV3-2) to TRBJ2-1; possible D gene TRBD1, 6 bases. The CDR3 totals 16 residues. CDR1 and CDR2 from the germline V gene are LGHDT and YNNKEL (reference sequence). Deletions cut 4 bases from V and 4 bases from J, with 17 bases between. Here the CDR3 DNA reads TGTGCCAGCAGCCGCGTCACAGGGACACGATACAATGAGCAGTTCTTC. Residues: CASSRVTGTRYNEQFF.

A single count supports this clone. V is TRBV12-2 and J is TRBJ2-5; the D call of TRBD2 is as the table states it, not checked on the DNA. TRBV12-2 is a known pseudogene. This CDR3 comprises 10 residues. The CDR3: CASRPPTQYF. The CDR3 nucleotides are TGTGCAAGTCGCCCTCCCACCCAGTACTTC.

The chain links TRBV19 to TRBJ1-1, with 9 positions matching TRBD1. Trimming at V came to 1 base and at J to 3 bases, leaving 6 bases not matched to a gene. The CDR3 contains 16 residues. From germline, CDR1 is LNHDA and CDR2 SQIVND (reference sequence). CDR3 sequence reads: CASSIVPTGGDTEAFF. CDR3 DNA: TGTGCCAGTAGTATAGTTCCTACAGGGGGCGACACTGAAGCTTTCTTT.